The 30 T cell receptor beta chains listed next were all sequenced from one sample in a study of response to subunit inactivated influenza vaccine. In TCRdb, the RT-PCR reads were re-called with MiXCR into one record per CDR3 protein. Of 500,000 to 550,000 distinct CDR3 sequences detected, approximately 7.2% appear once; the ten largest clones hold around 12%. The sequencing here drew on PBMCs from blood, taken around 2 years after vaccination. These receptors came from a man in his fifties or sixties who received an inactivated influenza vaccine.

This clonotype came up a few times. The chain has TRBV4-1 and TRBJ2-3; 8 bases are a match to TRBD1. This CDR3 spans 16 amino acids. The germline gives CDR1 MGHRA, CDR2 YSYEKL. Trimming took 2 bases from V and 4 from J; bases not matched to a gene: 8. The CDR3 protein is CASSQPDRVVSDTQYF. Here the CDR3 DNA reads TGCGCCAGCAGCCAACCGGACAGGGTTGTGTCAGATACGCAGTATTTT.

This chain joins TRBV2 and TRBJ2-2; D call uncertain. The CDR3 runs to 12 residues. V was clipped by 1 base and J by 6 bases, with 3 bases between them. The V gene's germline CDR1 is SNHLY and CDR2 FYNNEI. CDR3 in amino acids: CASSEDAGELFF. In DNA form, the CDR3 reads TGTGCCAGCAGTGAAGATGCCGGGGAGCTGTTTTTT.

This clonotype has a handful of counts. The chain employs TRBV15 and TRBJ2-1, with D possibly matching TRBD2 (6 bases). Trimming pared 6 bases from V and 8 bases from J, leaving 17 bases between. Germline V gene sequence: CDR1 LNHNV, CDR2 YYDKDF (reference sequence). The CDR3 is 14 residues long. The CDR3 protein is CATRELERADEQFF. The DNA for the CDR3 is TGTGCCACCAGAGAGCTGGAGCGGGCCGATGAGCAGTTCTTC.

At least ten counts were recorded for this clonotype. The chain recombines TRBV20-1 with TRBJ2-1; the match to TRBD2 covers 12 bases. The J segment lost 7 bases and the V segment lost 7 bases, leaving 8 bases of the junction unmatched. From germline, CDR1 is DFQATT and CDR2 SNEGSKA (reference sequence). This CDR3 contains 14 residues. CDR3 sequence (DNA): TGCAGTGTTCCGAGGACTAGCGGGGCGAATGAGCAGTTCTTC. This encodes CSVPRTSGANEQFF.

This clonotype was recorded many times. This sequence joins TRBV24-1 and TRBJ1-5, with 7 nucleotides matching TRBD1. The CDR3 has 14 amino acids. CDR1 is KGHDR and CDR2 is SFDVKD in the germline V gene. With V trimmed by 5 bases and J by 3 bases, 3 bases remained unmatched. The CDR3 DNA reads TGTGCCACCAGTGGACAGGGCCCCAATCAGCCCCAGCATTTT. This gives the protein CATSGQGPNQPQHF.

The V call is TRBV28, the J call TRBJ2-5; 10 bases agree with TRBD1. J lost 4 bases, V lost 8 bases, and 7 bases had no gene match. This CDR3 comprises 14 residues. The V gene's germline CDR1 is MDHEN and CDR2 SYDVKM. The DNA of the CDR3 is TGTGCCAGCGGCGGGACAGGGGTGCGAGAGACCCAGTACTTC. It is translated as CASGGTGVRETQYF. Full variable domain (outside the CDR3, taken from reference TRBV28 and TRBJ2-5): DVKVTQSSRYLVKRTGEKVFLECVQDMDHENMFWYRQDPGLGLRLIYFSYDVKMKEKGDIPEGYSVSREKKERFSLILESASTNQTSMYLCASGGTGVRETQYFGPGTRLLVL.

In this sample, this clonotype turned up a few times. The V and J genes are TRBV20-1 and TRBJ1-1, with 10 nucleotides matching TRBD1. The germline gives CDR1 DFQATT, CDR2 SNEGSKA (reference sequence). This CDR3 contains 18 residues. The J segment lost 0 bases and the V segment lost 1 base, leaving 11 bases of the junction unmatched. CDR3 amino acids: CSARGATGGMRMNTEAFF. The CDR3 DNA follows: TGCAGTGCTAGAGGTGCGACAGGGGGCATGAGGATGAACACTGAAGCTTTCTTT.

This chain uses TRBV15 with TRBJ2-5, with a weak D call TRBD2 (5 bases). Between the trimmed V and J ends, which lost 3 bases and 2 bases, there was a span of 16 bases. CDR1 and CDR2 (germline): LNHNV, YYDKDF (reference sequence). The CDR3 runs to 16 residues. The CDR3 here is CATSRTPASHQETQYF. The CDR3 DNA is TGTGCCACCAGCAGGACTCCGGCTAGCCATCAAGAGACCCAGTACTTC.

The chain couples TRBV14 to TRBJ1-2; D is perhaps TRBD1 (6 bases). Germline CDR1 SGHDN, CDR2 FVKESK. Between the trimmed V and J ends, which lost 1 base and 5 bases, there was a span of 17 bases. The CDR3 loop spans 16 amino acids. This chain's CDR3 is CASSQGGGRGFYGYTF. The CDR3, as DNA: TGTGCCAGCAGCCAAGGTGGCGGCAGGGGATTTTATGGCTACACCTTC.

The chain is built from TRBV7-8 and TRBJ1-6; D gene ambiguous. The CDR3 totals 16 residues. V was pared by 0 bases and J by 7 bases, with 13 bases between. Looked up from germline, CDR1 is SGHVS and CDR2 is FQNEAQ. The CDR3 DNA reads TGTGCCAGCAGCTTAGCGAACATACGAGGGAATTCACCCCTCCACTTT. Translation gives CASSLANIRGNSPLHF.

The rearrangement uses TRBV24-1 and TRBJ2-1, with 9 bases that match TRBD1. Germline CDR1 KGHDR, CDR2 SFDVKD. CDR3 length: 16 amino acids. V gave up 1 base and J gave up 7 bases; unmatched junction bases: 7. CDR3 sequence: CATSDFVTGGWNEQFF. CDR3 bases: TGTGCCACCAGTGATTTTGTGACAGGGGGGTGGAATGAGCAGTTCTTC.

The rearrangement joins TRBV5-1 to TRBJ2-3; D is possibly TRBD2 (6 bases). Germline CDR1 and CDR2: SGHRS and YFSETQ. V lost 0 bases and J 2 bases, leaving 16 bases between the germline ends. The CDR3 runs to 17 residues. The DNA of the CDR3 is TGCGCCAGCAGCTTGGCCGGGGGACTGCGAGTCACAGATACGCAGTATTTT. It specifies CASSLAGGLRVTDTQYF.

The chain links TRBV14 to TRBJ2-1; 11 nucleotides match TRBD2. CDR3 length: 13 amino acids. The V segment lost 5 bases and the J segment 8 bases; nucleotides outside the gene matches: 2. The V gene's germline CDR1 is SGHDN and CDR2 FVKESK. The CDR3 spells CASSTTSGDEQFF. CDR3 coding DNA: TGTGCCAGCAGCACGACTAGCGGGGATGAGCAGTTCTTC.

The sample holds a few counts of this clonotype. The chain joins TRBV4-3 to TRBJ2-7, with D unclear. CDR3 length: 15 amino acids. Trimming took 0 bases from V and 3 from J, leaving 12 bases between them. Germline assignment: CDR1 LGHNA and CDR2 YSLEER. The CDR3 spells CASSQDRVSFYEQYF. The CDR3 DNA reads as TGCGCCAGCAGCCAAGACAGAGTTTCTTTCTACGAGCAGTACTTC.

A few counts support this clonotype. The V call is TRBV20-1, the J call TRBJ2-1, with a weak D call TRBD2 (5 bases). The CDR3 extends over 14 amino acids. Germline CDR1 DFQATT, CDR2 SNEGSKA (reference sequence). The CDR3 nucleotides are TGCACTCCCTATCGGGGTCTGGGATACAATGAGCAGTTCTTC. It yields the protein CTPYRGLGYNEQFF.

This clonotype was detected ten times or more. This rearrangement joins TRBV27 to TRBJ2-2; D is ambiguous. The CDR3 is 14 amino acids. Germline values: CDR1 MNHEY, CDR2 SMNVEV (reference sequence). V was pared by 2 bases and J by 5 bases, with 9 bases between. Here the CDR3 DNA reads TGTGCCAGCAGTTTAAAGTTAGAGACCGGGGAGCTGTTTTTT. It codes for CASSLKLETGELFF.

V and J are TRBV6-2 or TRBV6-3 and TRBJ2-7, with TRBD1 matching 8 bases. The CDR3 covers 15 residues. Germline V gene sequence: CDR1 MNHEY, CDR2 SVGEGT. J gave up 3 bases and V 1 base, and 5 bases lay outside the gene matches. CDR3 region: CASSYFPGGFYEQYF. The CDR3 region has the DNA TGTGCCAGCAGTTACTTCCCAGGGGGCTTCTACGAGCAGTACTTC.

CDR3 in amino acids: CASSLAAGQSQYF. CDR3 coding DNA: TGTGCCAGCAGTTTAGCCGCCGGACAGTCGCAGTACTTC. The rearrangement links TRBV12-3 or TRBV12-4 to TRBJ2-7, with D possibly being TRBD1 (6 bases). V lost 0 bases, J lost 9 bases, and 12 bases lay in between. The CDR3 covers 13 residues.

This clonotype has ten or more counts. The CDR3 spells CASSPHGLEQYF. The CDR3 DNA is TGTGCCAGCAGCCCCCACGGGTTGGAGCAGTACTTC. The chain employs TRBV7-8 and TRBJ2-7; D gene ambiguous. Looked up from germline, CDR1 is SGHVS and CDR2 is FQNEAQ. The CDR3 runs to 12 residues. Trimming removed 5 bases from V and 7 bases from J, with 12 bases in between. Full variable domain (outside the CDR3, taken from reference TRBV7-8 and TRBJ2-7): GAGVSQSPRYKVAKRGQDVALRCDPISGHVSLFWYQQALGQGPEFLTYFQNEAQLDKSGLPSDRFFAERPEGSVSTLKIQRTQQEDSAVYLCASSPHGLEQYFGPGTRLTVT.

This clonotype was counted between two and nine times. The CDR3 here is CASSLSPQGSETQYF. As DNA, the CDR3 is TGCGCCAGCAGCTTGTCCCCTCAGGGTTCAGAGACCCAGTACTTC. The J gene is TRBJ2-5, the V gene TRBV5-1; possibly TRBD1 for D (5 bases). V lost 1 base and J lost 4, with 14 bases in between. Germline V CDR1 and CDR2: SGHRS, YFSETQ. The CDR3 has 15 amino acids.

This chain connects TRBV2 to TRBJ1-1; D possibly corresponds to TRBD1 (5 bases). The CDR3 is 14 amino acids. Germline V gives CDR1 SNHLY, CDR2 FYNNEI. Trimming pared 7 bases from V and 2 bases from J, leaving 14 bases between. In DNA form, the CDR3 reads TGTGCCAGCATTGCGGGACCCAGAAACACTGAAGCTTTCTTT. Its translation: CASIAGPRNTEAFF.

This clonotype has only a few counts. The rearrangement joins TRBV7-9 to TRBJ2-3, with TRBD2 matching over 8 bases. CDR3 length equals 15 residues. Germline assignment: CDR1 SEHNR and CDR2 FQNEAQ (reference sequence). J gave up 6 bases and V 5 bases, and 10 bases lay outside the gene matches. The CDR3 coding sequence is TGTGCCAGCAGCGAACTAGCGGCCGGGGAGGATACGCAGTATTTT. Translation: CASSELAAGEDTQYF.

Only a few counts were recorded for this clonotype. The chain couples TRBV12-3 or TRBV12-4 to TRBJ2-3; D may be TRBD1 (5 bases). V was cut by 5 bases and J by 1 base, with 19 bases left in between. This CDR3 region has 17 residues. The CDR3 reads CASSPNTGNFGTDTQYF. Here the CDR3 DNA reads TGTGCCAGCAGTCCGAATACAGGAAACTTTGGCACAGATACGCAGTATTTT.

This clonotype was seen more than once but under ten times. V and J are TRBV29-1 and TRBJ2-7; 12 bases are shared with TRBD1. CDR1 and CDR2 from the germline V gene are SQVTM and ANQGSEA. The V and J ends lost 4 bases and 3 bases, in that order; junction bases with no gene match: 16. CDR3 size: 18 residues. CDR3 bases: TGCAGCGTTGGTGTGTGGGACAGGGGGCCCGGAGTTGGCTACGAGCAGTACTTC. It is translated as CSVGVWDRGPGVGYEQYF.

This clonotype was seen a handful of times. The chain joins TRBV5-6 to TRBJ2-1; TRBD1 matches 9 bases. There are 16 residues in the CDR3. Germline V gene lookup returns CDR1 SGHDT and CDR2 YYEEEE. The junction had 8 bases not matched to a gene; V was cut back by 2 bases and J by 5 bases. CDR3 sequence reads: CASSLSPGQGNNEQFF. In nucleotides, the CDR3 is TGTGCCAGCAGCTTATCACCGGGACAGGGAAACAATGAGCAGTTCTTC.

A few counts support this clonotype. This sequence joins TRBV6-5 and TRBJ1-3; D is ambiguous. Germline loops: CDR1 MNHEY, CDR2 SVGAGI. The CDR3 extends over 13 amino acids. V lost 4 bases to trimming and J lost 9 bases, with 13 bases between them. The CDR3 coding sequence is TGTGCCAGCAGTTGGGGAAGGGTGGGCACCATATATTTT. Translated, it gives CASSWGRVGTIYF.

This clonotype was detected many times. This rearrangement joins TRBV27 to TRBJ2-2, with unresolved D. Germline-derived CDR1 and CDR2 are MNHEY and SMNVEV (reference sequence). Trimming removed 3 bases at V and 0 bases at J, with 8 bases between. This CDR3 region has 15 residues. The CDR3 loop reads CASSFGRSNTGELFF. CDR3 nucleotide sequence: TGTGCCAGCAGTTTTGGCAGATCGAACACCGGGGAGCTGTTTTTT.

This rearrangement joins TRBV27 to TRBJ1-2; D ambiguous. V lost 0 bases, J lost 8 bases, and 10 bases lay in between. This CDR3 region has 13 residues. The germline V gene encodes CDR1 MNHEY and CDR2 SMNVEV (reference sequence). The CDR3 DNA reads as TGTGCCAGCAGTTTATCCCGGGCCCAGGGCTACACCTTC. Amino acids: CASSLSRAQGYTF.

This clonotype has just a few counts. The rearrangement joins TRBV5-1 to TRBJ2-3; no reliable D call. The CDR3 length is 14 residues. Germline loops: CDR1 SGHRS, CDR2 YFSETQ. Trimming shortened V by 1 base and J by 2 bases, and 8 bases separated the two germline ends. The CDR3 reads CASSLSLFTDTQYF. The CDR3 region has the DNA TGCGCCAGCAGCTTGTCCCTATTCACAGATACGCAGTATTTT.

The sample holds a few counts of this clonotype. The chain has TRBV5-1 and TRBJ2-7; D uncertain. The CDR3 extends over 15 amino acids. Germline V gene sequence: CDR1 SGHRS, CDR2 YFSETQ. Trimming removed 0 bases at V and 5 bases at J, with 15 bases between. The CDR3 DNA is TGCGCCAGCAGCTTGGGAACGGGCCGTAGTGACGAGCAGTACTTC. Amino acid sequence: CASSLGTGRSDEQYF. The full variable domain, its missing parts supplied by reference TRBV5-1 and TRBJ2-7, is KAGVTQTPRYLIKTRGQQVTLSCSPISGHRSVSWYQQTPGQGLQFLFEYFSETQRNKGNFPGRFSGRQFSNSRSEMNVSTLELGDSALYLCASSLGTGRSDEQYFGPGTRLTVT.